This entry lists 19 T cell receptor beta chains sequenced from one sample in a study of T-cell reconstitution after alpha-beta-depleted transplantation in children (dated by TCRdb to about 2016). Libraries were built with PCR. These reads were obtained on an Illumina HiSeq 2500. Molecular barcoding was employed in the preparation of TCR libraries, with unique molecular identifiers being used to normalize TCRbeta repertoire quantification. The public sequencing data were trimmed at Q25 with fastp and processed into clonotypes with MiXCR by TCRdb, which kept only in-frame beta chains. Merged by CDR3 protein, the rows form single entries marked with the most common genes and DNA. This sample lists a few hundred thousand distinct CDR3 sequences; roughly 27% were detected once. Clones ranked in the top ten supply around a third of the sample. The label giving this sample's treatment or condition can be read as: allogeneic hematopoietic cell transplantation with graft depleted of TCRalphabeta T cells and CD19 B cells.

The sample consisted of PBMCs, taken before TCRalphabeta/CD19-depleted stem cell transplant. The receptors were sampled from a boy in the first two years of life with Wiskott-Aldrich syndrome, due to receive a stem cell transplant.

This clonotype was counted a single time. V usage is TRBV20-1 and J usage is TRBJ2-1; D remains unclear. Per germline, CDR1 DFQATT and CDR2 SNEGSKA (reference sequence). This CDR3 is built from 14 residues. V lost 3 bases and J lost 7, with 16 bases in between. The CDR3 spells CSASMGRGKNEQFF. The CDR3, as DNA: TGCAGTGCTAGCATGGGTCGAGGAAAGAATGAGCAGTTCTTC.

In this sample, this clonotype turned up a few times. V usage is TRBV6-5 and J usage is TRBJ2-5, with TRBD2 matching over 7 bases. Germline V gives CDR1 MNHEY, CDR2 SVGAGI. This CDR3 is built from 12 residues. V trimming: 2 bases; J trimming: 10 bases; junction bases outside the gene matches: 4. CDR3 bases: TGTGCCAGCAGTTACCTCGGGGGGATCCAGTACTTC. Translation: CASSYLGGIQYF.

This clonotype was counted between two and nine times. V usage is TRBV11-1 and J usage is TRBJ1-1; 8 nucleotides agree with TRBD1. Germline loops: CDR1 SGHAT, CDR2 FQDESV (reference sequence). This CDR3 has 13 residues. V shed 5 bases and J 4 bases; nucleotides not matched to a gene: 3. CDR3 in amino acids: CASSRTGLTEAFF. The DNA for the CDR3 is TGTGCCAGCAGCCGGACAGGGCTCACTGAAGCTTTCTTT.

The rearrangement uses TRBV7-9 and TRBJ2-7; 9 bases fit TRBD2. The CDR3 totals 15 residues. The V segment lost 5 bases and the J segment 4 bases; nucleotides outside the gene matches: 9. Per germline, CDR1 SEHNR and CDR2 FQNEAQ (reference sequence). The CDR3 here is CASSPYSGSGYEQYF. CDR3 in DNA: TGTGCCAGCAGCCCCTATAGCGGGAGCGGGTACGAGCAGTACTTC.

This chain connects TRBV30 to TRBJ2-1; 7 nucleotides agree with TRBD1. The CDR3 runs to 14 residues. Losses at the gene ends were 0 bases for V and 15 bases for J; bases not matched to a gene: 14. Germline V gene data show CDR1 as GTSNPN and CDR2 as SVGIG (reference sequence). The CDR3 protein is CAWSVRSRDSFWFF. Written as DNA, the CDR3 is TGTGCCTGGAGTGTACGATCCCGGGACAGCTTTTGGTTCTTC.

This clonotype has more than one count but fewer than ten. The chain has TRBV7-3 and TRBJ2-1; D uncertain. The CDR3 sequence is 15 residues long. Trimming cost V 5 bases and J 1 base, with 12 bases left between them. Germline-derived CDR1 and CDR2 are SGHTA and FQGTGA. The CDR3: CASSPVGWSYNEQFF. In DNA, the CDR3 is TGTGCCAGCAGCCCGGTGGGATGGTCCTACAATGAGCAGTTCTTC.

The V call is TRBV18, the J call TRBJ2-1; 8 bases agree with TRBD2. The junction had 12 bases not matched to a gene; V was cut back by 6 bases and J by 2 bases. Germline CDR1 and CDR2: KGHSH and LQKENI. This CDR3 contains 17 residues. The CDR3 spells CASSRGSTGRAYNEQFF. The DNA of the CDR3 is TGTGCCAGCTCGAGGGGCTCGACCGGGAGGGCCTACAATGAGCAGTTCTTC.

This rearrangement joins TRBV5-1 to TRBJ2-7, with a weak D call TRBD2 (6 bases). The CDR3 has 14 amino acids. Germline CDR1 is SGHRS and CDR2 is YFSETQ. Trimming pared 0 bases from V and 2 bases from J, leaving 9 bases between. Here the CDR3 reads CASSLAASAYEQYF. The CDR3 nucleotides read TGCGCCAGCAGCTTGGCGGCTAGCGCCTACGAGCAGTACTTC.

This clonotype showed up just a few times. V usage is TRBV12-3 or TRBV12-4 and J usage is TRBJ1-3; D is unresolved. The CDR3 has 15 residues. V lost 6 bases and J lost 1, with 13 bases in between. The CDR3 region has the DNA TGTGCCAGCAGGTCCTCGGGTGGTTCTGGAAACACCATATATTTT. Its protein product is CASRSSGGSGNTIYF.

A single count supports this clonotype. The CDR3 does not close with the conserved phenylalanine or tryptophan, likely indicating a read error. The V gene is TRBV7-2, the J gene TRBJ2-5, with D perhaps TRBD1 (6 bases). From germline, CDR1 is SGHTA and CDR2 FQGNSA. The CDR3 consists of 15 residues. V lost 3 bases and J lost 5, with 16 bases in between. The CDR3 protein is CASSFSRGSEETQYY. CDR3 nucleotide sequence: TGTGCCAGCAGCTTCTCCAGGGGATCGGAGGAGACCCAGTACTAC.

J is TRBJ2-1 and V is TRBV15; TRBD2 agrees at 9 bases. The CDR3 spans 19 residues. Germline values: CDR1 LNHNV, CDR2 YYDKDF (reference sequence). The trim removed 0 bases at V and 2 bases at J, leaving 11 bases unmatched. CDR3 DNA sequence: TGTGCCACCAGCAGAGATATAGGGCGCGGGAGGGGTACCTACAATGAGCAGTTCTTC. Its translation is CATSRDIGRGRGTYNEQFF.

This clonotype has only a few counts. This chain joins TRBV5-1 and TRBJ2-7, with D perhaps TRBD1 (6 bases). Trimming left V 3 bases short and J 6 bases short, with 10 bases between. Germline CDR1 is SGHRS and CDR2 is YFSETQ. The CDR3 totals 12 residues. The CDR3, as DNA: TGCGCCAGCAGCTATACAGGGAGCGAGCAGTACTTC. This sequence encodes CASSYTGSEQYF.

The chain uses TRBV20-1 and TRBJ2-1, with D possibly matching TRBD2 (5 bases). The CDR3 is 12 amino acids. The germline V gene has CDR1 DFQATT and CDR2 SNEGSKA (reference sequence). Deletions cut 1 base from V and 5 bases from J, with 6 bases between. CDR3 loop: CSARGLNNEQFF. The CDR3 region has the DNA TGCAGTGCTAGAGGACTAAACAATGAGCAGTTCTTC.

This clonotype was counted a few times. V gene TRBV3-1 combines with J gene TRBJ2-5, with 8 bases that match TRBD1. CDR1 and CDR2 (germline): LGHDT, YNNKEL (reference sequence). Unmatched junction bases numbered 5, after V lost 0 bases and J lost 5 bases. CDR3 length: 15 residues. CDR3 coding DNA: TGTGCCAGCAGCCAAGATACCGGACAGGGCGAGACCCAGTACTTC. It translates to CASSQDTGQGETQYF.

The chain uses TRBV15 and TRBJ2-5, with D maybe TRBD1 (5 bases). This CDR3 has 13 residues. Trimming took off 0 bases at V and 5 bases at J, with 7 bases between the two ends. The germline CDR1 and CDR2 sequences are LNHNV and YYDKDF (reference sequence). The CDR3 region has the DNA TGTGCCACCAGCAGAGATCAGGGTGAGACCCAGTACTTC. Translating it yields CATSRDQGETQYF.

The chain links TRBV7-2 to TRBJ2-4; 7 nucleotides line up with TRBD2. Trimming cost V 0 bases and J 5 bases; bases outside gene matches: 4. Germline loops: CDR1 SGHTA, CDR2 FQGNSA. CDR3 length equals 15 residues. CDR3 sequence: CASSLAWEGQNIQYF. Here the CDR3 DNA reads TGTGCCAGCAGCTTAGCTTGGGAGGGTCAAAACATTCAGTACTTC. The whole variable domain, remainder taken from reference TRBV7-2 and TRBJ2-4, is GAGVSQSPSNKVTEKGKDVELRCDPISGHTALYWYRQSLGQGLEFLIYFQGNSAPDKSGLPSDRFSAERTGGSVSTLTIQRTQQEDSAVYLCASSLAWEGQNIQYFGAGTRLSVL.

The V gene is TRBV20-1, the J gene TRBJ1-6, with D uncertain. The V end was cut by 6 bases, the J end by 7 bases, with 10 bases between. CDR3 length: 12 residues. Germline V gene sequence: CDR1 DFQATT, CDR2 SNEGSKA (reference sequence). The CDR3 sequence: CSAKIGNSPLHF. CDR3 nucleotide sequence: TGCAGTGCGAAGATCGGGAATTCACCCCTCCACTTT.

This chain links TRBV2 with TRBJ2-5, with D perhaps matching TRBD1 or TRBD2 (5 bases each). This CDR3 has 13 amino acids. V was clipped by 4 bases and J by 7 bases, with 13 bases between them. Germline assignment: CDR1 SNHLY and CDR2 FYNNEI. The CDR3 loop reads CASSVYTGTTQYF. The CDR3 DNA follows: TGTGCCAGCAGTGTATACACTGGGACGACCCAGTACTTC. Combining the CDR3 with reference TRBV2 and TRBJ2-5 gives the whole variable domain EPEVTQTPSHQVTQMGQEVILRCVPISNHLYFYWYRQILGQKVEFLVSFYNNEISEKSEIFDDQFSVERPDGSNFTLKIRSTKLEDSAMYFCASSVYTGTTQYFGPGTRLLVL.

This sequence joins TRBV7-8 and TRBJ1-5, with D unclear. Germline-derived CDR1 and CDR2 are SGHVS and FQNEAQ. The CDR3 totals 14 residues. Trimming left V 5 bases short and J 0 bases short, with 8 bases between. The CDR3 nucleotides read TGTGCCAGCAGCCCGAACTATAGCAATCAGCCCCAGCATTTT. Amino acids: CASSPNYSNQPQHF.